The clone carrying this T cell receptor beta chain was recorded a few times. What it recognizes is unknown. Those donors who had ophthalmopathy presented with moderate-to-severe activity, a CAS of ≥3, a NOSPECS of ≥4 and a duration under 3 months. Germline loops: CDR1 MNHNS, CDR2 SASEGT. Trimming removed 7 bases from V and 5 bases from J, with 20 bases in between. The CDR3 sequence is 15 residues long. This entry comes from a study of Graves' ophthalmopathy and Graves' hyperthyroidism. Study results and limitations: A classifier, a 13-signature model, separated ophthalmopathy from stable hyperthyroidism with approximately 88% sensitivity and less than 83% specificity.

Amplifying from RNA transcripts, the study obtained TCR beta CDR3 regions. An initial RT-PCR round employing HTBI primers preceded a second-round multiplex PCR. Each CDR3 protein is one row after TCRdb ran MiXCR on the multiplex PCR reads. The sample records fewer than 600,000 distinct CDR3 sequences, about an eighth being singletons. The chain recombines TRBV6-1 with TRBJ2-5, with TRBD2 as a possible D gene (6 bases). The sequencing input was blood. The receptor was derived from a young woman with Graves' ophthalmopathy. The CDR3 DNA reads as TGTGCCAGCACACCTTCGTGGGGGGTAAAGGAGACCCAGTACTTC. Translation: CASTPSWGVKETQYF.